This TCR beta chain was captured in a study of blood T cell repertoires in COVID-19. Study overall: There were acute and convalescent COVID-19 samples, and they came from the United States, Italy and Spain. PBMCs, B-cell-depleted T cells, or T cells provided the cDNA or gDNA that made up the material.

The V and J ends lost 2 bases and 4 bases respectively, with 14 bases between them. Germline V gives CDR1 MRHNA, CDR2 SNTAGT. CDR3 size: 15 residues. Assay: immunoSEQ multiplex PCR; the TCRdb copy retains only in-frame clones and omits some. In the table there are 360,000 or so clones, around four fifths of which are singletons. Cohort 3 recovery required two negative PCRs, clearance, or symptom resolution. The chain employs TRBV6-4 and TRBJ1-2; D may be TRBD1 (5 bases). The specimen sequenced was PBMCs or T cells enriched from blood (not recorded which). The TCR was taken from a woman aged 50 to 60 who had recovered from COVID-19. The CDR3 DNA is TGTGCCAGCAGTGACGAGCCGGGGGAAATCTATGGCTACACCTTC. Translating gives CASSDEPGEIYGYTF.